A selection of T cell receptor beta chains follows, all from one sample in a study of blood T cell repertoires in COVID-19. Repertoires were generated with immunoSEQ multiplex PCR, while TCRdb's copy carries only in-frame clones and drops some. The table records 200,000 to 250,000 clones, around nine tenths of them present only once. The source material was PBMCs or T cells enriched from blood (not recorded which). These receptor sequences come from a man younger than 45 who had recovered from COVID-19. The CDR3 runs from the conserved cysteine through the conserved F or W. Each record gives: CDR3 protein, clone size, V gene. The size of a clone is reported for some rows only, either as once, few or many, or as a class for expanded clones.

CDR3: CASSFPGPPLHF
size: -
V: TRBV7-2

CDR3: CASSPGTQGNYGYTF
size: -
V: TRBV18

CDR3: CATSDPTGGGTDTQYF
size: -
V: TRBV24-1

CDR3: CASSFRPRDTEAFF
size: -
V: TRBV14

CDR3: CASSGSGKSSYNEQFF
size: -
V: TRBV27

CDR3: CASSSQQGAEKLFF
size: once
V: TRBV11-2

CDR3: CAWSRDREETQYF
size: -
V: TRBV30

CDR3: CASSFGQAYGYTF
size: many
V: TRBV5-1

CDR3: CASSEGLAGPYEQYF
size: -
V: TRBV6-1

CDR3: CASSAPSVPPYEQYF
size: -
V: TRBV7-7

CDR3: CASSYRETGKLFF
size: once
V: TRBV7-2

CDR3: CASSQALGSSYEQYF
size: -
V: TRBV14

CDR3: CAWSPGLAGGGDTQYF
size: -
V: TRBV30

CDR3: CASSLGTGSMNTEAFF
size: -
V: TRBV5-1

CDR3: CASSPRQGWDTEAFF
size: -
V: TRBV18

CDR3: CASRGQGRTEAFF
size: -
V: TRBV2

CDR3: CASSPTGYGYTF
size: many
V: TRBV2

CDR3: CAWSVPGQGVGTYNEQFF
size: -
V: TRBV30

CDR3: CASTPHRGANYGYTF
size: -
V: TRBV7-2

CDR3: CASSRYGQGETEAFF
size: -
V: TRBV14

CDR3: CASSRTGDGYGYTF
size: -
V: TRBV19

CDR3: CASSSDRFSYEQYF
size: few
V: TRBV7-9

CDR3: CASSQLTGADGSPLHF
size: -
V: TRBV4-2

CDR3: CAISDSDRGRTGELFF
size: -
V: TRBV10-3

CDR3: CASPGTAYEQYF
size: -
V: TRBV23-1

CDR3: CALEGAEETQYF
size: -
V: TRBV7-9

CDR3: CASSQGYFPGQGYEQYF
size: once
V: TRBV4-1

CDR3: CASRYRGLNTGELFF
size: once
V: TRBV5-8

CDR3: CASSRAPSENYGYTF
size: once
V: TRBV19

CDR3: CATEDTGGYEQYF
size: -
V: TRBV24-1

CDR3: CASSPTGGINSPLHF
size: -
V: TRBV28

CDR3: CASSAHRENTEAFF
size: -
V: TRBV9

CDR3: CASSLSSLAGRNEQFF
size: -
V: TRBV11-3

CDR3: CASSKRLDRESQPQHF
size: -
V: TRBV21-1

CDR3: CASSLGGRGNTEAFF
size: -
V: TRBV7-9

CDR3: CASSQVGLANTGELFF
size: -
V: TRBV4-1

CDR3: CASTRGDSYNSPLHF
size: -
V: TRBV6-4

CDR3: CASSRRGQGYEQYF
size: -
V: TRBV3-1/TRBV3-2

CDR3: CASNTQWRGTEAFF
size: -
V: TRBV6-5

CDR3: CASSWSFKSRQLNYGYTF
size: -
V: TRBV11-2

CDR3: CASNSRGETQYF
size: -
V: TRBV6-6

CDR3: CASSWGGEQYF
size: -
V: TRBV6-5

CDR3: CASSSGLAKNIQYF
size: -
V: TRBV28

CDR3: CASSSGGRGLMRLPYEQYF
size: -
V: TRBV28

CDR3: CASSYSYEGTIYF
size: -
V: TRBV6-5

CDR3: CASSDGRDRQPQHF
size: few
V: TRBV2

CDR3: CATSTGTSVGEQFF
size: -
V: TRBV15

CDR3: CASSLEGRNSPLHF
size: -
V: TRBV7-3

CDR3: CASSLDSTTQYF
size: many
V: TRBV5-4

CDR3: CASSSGQPHQPQHF
size: -
V: TRBV5-1

CDR3: CASSREGSISNQPQHF
size: -
V: TRBV2

CDR3: CASSLNLGRANTEAFF
size: -
V: TRBV5-1

CDR3: CASSSQGPRYETQYF
size: -
V: TRBV27

CDR3: CASSLAGGSTDTQYF
size: -
V: TRBV7-3

CDR3: CASSPTGQGPYGYTF
size: -
V: TRBV18

CDR3: CSASTGGAGQPQHF
size: -
V: TRBV20-1

CDR3: CASSYQANFPSYEQYF
size: -
V: TRBV6-5

CDR3: CASSLSGHNYGYTF
size: -
V: TRBV28

CDR3: CASSLRLAGGLSYNEQFF
size: -
V: TRBV11-2

CDR3: CASSLTGRNTEAFF
size: -
V: TRBV3-1/TRBV3-2